This paragraph covers one T cell receptor beta chain sequence. Its cognate antigen has yet to be identified. No much larger clone is present one base from it, and per-base qualities are unavailable. Per the germline V gene (reference sequence), SGHNT is the CDR1 and YYREEE is the CDR2. Trimming accounts for 4 bases at V and 8 bases at J, while the number of junction bases matched to no gene is 7. From its cysteine to its phenylalanine, the CDR3 spans 14 amino acids. CDR3 DNA is the only sequence kept; it has 42 bases, read in frame from the first base. The sample is drawn from a study of blood T cell repertoires in COVID-19 (dated by TCRdb to between 2020 and 2021). Concerning the study at large: Samples covering the acute and convalescent phases of COVID-19 were provided by collaborators in the United States, Italy and Spain. The material from the prospective study consisted of cDNA or gDNA derived from T cells, B-cell-depleted T cells, or PBMCs. Subjects who had been exposed to COVID-19, were actively infected with it, or had recovered from it provided the deeply sampled blood TCRbeta repertoires that made up the dataset. The repertoires were made available in a free public database intended to serve as a resource for research on the immune response to SARS-CoV-2. The samples were drawn from two sources: the first 160 participants of the ongoing ImmuneRACE study, and some 1,300 subjects contributed by 6 global collaborators. A de-identified subject ID, COVID-19 status, age in years and sex were almost always included in the sample metadata. HLA class I and class II types, where available, came from metadata supplied by the sample provider rather than from assay-based typing. The investigation overall reported the following: Clinical and demographic metadata were provided uncurated, with the amount varying by source and participant.

The immunoSEQ Assay, a bias-controlled multiplex PCR, was used to amplify TCRbeta CDR3 regions from genomic DNA. In the source study's methods: The number of nucleated cells in each sample was estimated from the amplification of reference gene primers within the assay. To quantify the absolute abundance of each unique TCRbeta CDR3 rearrangement, sequence reads were collapsed and filtered. For each sample, productive Simpson clonality was calculated as the square root of Simpson's diversity index across productive rearrangements. This immuneACCESS table, as held by TCRdb, lists in-frame sequences with V and J called but not all clones. Of the missing ones, under half trace to an unresolved V gene in checked studies; the others have no known cause. V, J and clone size are those of that table, while D and trimming were read from the DNA. Within this sample are roughly 73,000 clones, with about 80% of them counted one time only. Of the sample, around a sixth is held by the ten largest clones.

The collaborating institutions used their own protocols to collect whole blood in K2EDTA tubes. For TCRbeta analysis, collaborators shipped samples as frozen whole blood, isolated PBMCs, or DNA extracted from either of those sample types. The V and J segments used are TRBV5-4 and TRBJ1-4; 8 nucleotides in the junction match TRBD1. Sequenced: peripheral blood. The clonotype was recovered from a human donor in a cohort sampled during active COVID-19. This receptor carries the CDR3 CASSPQTGEEKLFF. Read as DNA, the sequence is TGTGCCAGCAGCCCACAGACAGGGGAAGAAAAACTGTTTTTT.